A single sample gave rise to the 28 T cell receptor beta chains below, sequenced in a study of shared clonotypes between healthy human individuals. The protocol was immunoSEQ multiplex PCR, while the TCRdb copy is restricted to in-frame clones and leaves out a portion. The sample shows hundreds of thousands of clones, around three quarters of them seen only once. Material for sequencing was PBMCs. The source is a middle-aged woman in good health. Some clones in this sample may be carry-over from other donors' samples.

The chain recombines TRBV18 with TRBJ2-1; 8 nucleotides align to TRBD2. The V gene's germline CDR1 is KGHSH and CDR2 LQKENI. The CDR3 has 16 amino acids. Unmatched junction bases numbered 8, after V lost 3 bases and J lost 4 bases. CDR3 in amino acids: CASSPGLEPKYNEQFF. CDR3 in DNA: TGTGCCAGCTCACCGGGACTAGAACCTAAGTACAATGAGCAGTTCTTC.

V usage is TRBV6-1 and J usage is TRBJ2-2; the D gene is possibly TRBD2 (6 bases). This CDR3 contains 16 residues. V gave up 1 base and J gave up 4 bases, with 13 bases separating them. Germline CDR1 MNHNS, CDR2 SASEGT. CDR3 nucleotide sequence: TGTGCCAGCAGTGAAGTGGTCGGGAGAAGCACCGGGGAGCTGTTTTTT. Translated, it gives CASSEVVGRSTGELFF.

This rearrangement joins TRBV5-6 to TRBJ2-1; 14 bases line up with TRBD2. Germline values: CDR1 SGHDT, CDR2 YYEEEE. The CDR3 consists of 14 residues. Trimming removed 3 bases from V and 12 bases from J; junction bases left unmatched: 5. CDR3 DNA: TGTGCCAGCAGCTCGGGACTAGCGGGAGAGGTGCAGTTCTTC. It specifies CASSSGLAGEVQFF.

Concerning this clone itself: The sample has other DNA sequences that encode this CDR3 too. This chain links TRBV18 with TRBJ2-1; tentatively, D is TRBD1 or TRBD2 (7 bases each). The CDR3 covers 16 residues. V dropped 6 bases and J dropped 6 bases, with 21 bases sitting between them. Per the germline V gene, CDR1 is KGHSH and CDR2 is LQKENI. The CDR3 nucleotides read TGTGCCAGCTCGCGACACTCAGGGGGGGCAGGCAATGAGCAGTTCTTC. Amino acids: CASSRHSGGAGNEQFF.

The rearrangement uses TRBV30 and TRBJ1-2; D gene uncertain. The CDR3 spans 11 residues. The V and J ends lost 5 bases and 8 bases respectively, with 12 bases between them. Per germline, CDR1 GTSNPN and CDR2 SVGIG (reference sequence). This chain's CDR3 is CAWGSGGGYTF. CDR3 nucleotide sequence: TGTGCCTGGGGCTCCGGTGGGGGCTACACCTTC.

V gene TRBV7-2 combines with J gene TRBJ2-7, with 8 bases identical to TRBD2. The germline V gene has CDR1 SGHTA and CDR2 FQGNSA. The CDR3 runs to 17 residues. V dropped 1 base and J dropped 3; count of bases not matched to a gene: 11. CDR3: CASSLGGSVAGLYEQYF. The CDR3 nucleotides read TGTGCCAGCAGCTTAGGGGGGAGTGTAGCGGGACTCTACGAGCAGTACTTC.

For this clone: A read error is the likely source, as a far larger clone sits one nucleotide away. The sample has other DNA sequences that encode this CDR3 too. The rearrangement joins TRBV4-2 to TRBJ2-3; D uncertain. Germline-derived CDR1 and CDR2 are LGHNA and YNFKEQ. The CDR3 consists of 15 residues. The CDR3 region is CASSQESTATDTQYF. The CDR3 DNA reads TGTGCCAGTAGCCAAGAAAGTACAGCAACAGATACGCAGTATTTT.

The chain joins TRBV29-1 to TRBJ2-1; D call uncertain. This CDR3 region has 12 residues. Germline V lookup: CDR1 SQVTM, CDR2 ANQGSEA. The germline V and J ends were trimmed by 3 bases and 7 bases, with 10 bases remaining between them. CDR3 coding DNA: TGCAGCGTTGACCTCTGGAGAAATGAGCAGTTCTTC. This sequence encodes CSVDLWRNEQFF.

V gene TRBV2 combines with J gene TRBJ1-4; 8 positions agree with TRBD1. The CDR3 has 13 residues. Germline trimming cut 4 bases from V and 8 bases from J; bases unmatched to any gene: 3. Germline assignment: CDR1 SNHLY and CDR2 FYNNEI. The CDR3 is CASSADREEKLFF. CDR3 DNA sequence: TGTGCCAGCAGTGCGGACAGGGAAGAAAAACTGTTTTTT.

Only a few counts were recorded for this clone. The chain couples TRBV19 to TRBJ2-5, with D tentatively TRBD2 (6 bases). Germline V lookup: CDR1 LNHDA, CDR2 SQIVND (reference sequence). This CDR3 is 13 amino acids long. V was pared by 9 bases and J by 9 bases, with 20 bases between. The CDR3 here is CASGPGAPAAQYF. CDR3 coding DNA: TGTGCCAGCGGGCCGGGAGCCCCGGCGGCCCAGTACTTC. Variable domain in full (rest from reference TRBV19 and TRBJ2-5): DGGITQSPKYLFRKEGQNVTLSCEQNLNHDAMYWYRQDPGQGLRLIYYSQIVNDFQKGDIAEGYSVSREKKESFPLTVTSAQKNPTAFYLCASGPGAPAAQYFGPGTRLLVL.

CDR3 nucleotide sequence: TGTGCCAGCAGTCCCGGACTAGCGGGAAGGGTCGGGTACTTC. Protein: CASSPGLAGRVGYF. This rearrangement joins TRBV28 to TRBJ2-7, with 12 bases matching TRBD2. Germline lookup yields CDR1 MDHEN and CDR2 SYDVKM. The CDR3 length is 14 residues. Losses at the gene ends were 5 bases for V and 12 bases for J; bases not matched to a gene: 11.

The chain combines TRBV29-1 with TRBJ2-1; possibly TRBD1 for D (5 bases). V dropped 4 bases and J dropped 0 bases, with 10 bases sitting between them. This CDR3 comprises 14 residues. Germline CDR1 reads SQVTM; CDR2 reads ANQGSEA. The CDR3 region is CSVVTVGSYNEQFF. In DNA form, the CDR3 reads TGCAGCGTTGTGACAGTGGGCTCCTACAATGAGCAGTTCTTC.

The chain links TRBV28 to TRBJ1-2; D is unresolved. The V gene lost 3 bases and the J gene lost 8 bases, with 10 bases spanning the gap. Germline V lookup: CDR1 MDHEN, CDR2 SYDVKM. The CDR3 contains 12 residues. The CDR3 DNA follows: TGTGCCAGCAGTTTTGGGGAGGGCGGCTACACCTTC. It codes for CASSFGEGGYTF.

The chain has TRBV11-2 and TRBJ2-3, with D perhaps matching TRBD1 (6 bases). Germline V gene data show CDR1 as SGHAT and CDR2 as FQNNGV. This CDR3 spans 12 amino acids. V was cut by 3 bases and J by 14 bases, with 15 bases left in between. CDR3 protein: CASSLQGLGGYF. CDR3 DNA sequence: TGTGCCAGCAGCTTGCAGGGGCTTGGGGGGTATTTT.

The chain is built from TRBV6-1 and TRBJ2-7; D ambiguous. The ends were cut back, 1 base at V and 1 base at J, with 11 bases in the middle. Germline assignment: CDR1 MNHNS and CDR2 SASEGT. The CDR3 totals 15 residues. The chain's CDR3 is CASSEGPARSYEQYF. The CDR3 bases are TGTGCCAGCAGTGAAGGGCCAGCGCGATCCTACGAGCAGTACTTC.

This clone was observed a single time. The CDR3 reads CAWSTGLSGEYEQYF. The CDR3 DNA reads as TGTGCCTGGAGTACGGGACTATCGGGGGAGTACGAGCAGTACTTC. This chain uses TRBV30 with TRBJ2-7; 7 nucleotides agree with TRBD2. This CDR3 has 15 residues. Germline loops: CDR1 GTSNPN, CDR2 SVGIG (reference sequence). The ends lost 2 bases at V and 4 bases at J; junction bases unmatched: 11. Together with reference TRBV30 and TRBJ2-7, the CDR3 gives the full variable domain: SQTIHQWPATLVQPVGSPLSLECTVEGTSNPNLYWYRQAAGRGLQLLFYSVGIGQISSEVPQNLSASRPQDRQFILSSKKLLLSDSGFYLCAWSTGLSGEYEQYFGPGTRLTVT.

The V gene is TRBV27, the J gene TRBJ1-1; 7 positions match TRBD1. The CDR3 is 14 amino acids. V lost 7 bases to trimming and J lost 0 bases; unmatched junction nucleotides: 5. Germline V lookup: CDR1 MNHEY, CDR2 SMNVEV (reference sequence). CDR3 region: CASTPTGMNTEAFF. The CDR3 coding sequence is TGTGCCAGCACTCCGACAGGGATGAACACTGAAGCTTTCTTT.

Only one count was recorded for this clone. The rearrangement uses TRBV12-5 and TRBJ1-5; D remains ambiguous. This CDR3 is 13 amino acids long. V lost 4 bases, J lost 3 bases, and 7 bases lay in between. CDR1 LGHNT and CDR2 FRNRAP come from the germline V gene. In DNA form, the CDR3 reads TGTGCTAGTGGTTATGGACCCAATCAGCCCCAGCATTTT. Its translation is CASGYGPNQPQHF.

Turning to this clone: The identical CDR3 is also encoded by other nucleotide sequences in the sample. The J gene is TRBJ1-2, the V gene TRBV6-1; unclear D gene. CDR1 MNHNS and CDR2 SASEGT come from the germline V gene. Trimming stripped 0 bases from V and 8 bases from J, with 13 bases between. The CDR3 has 14 residues. This CDR3 reads CASSEAGGLGGYTF. CDR3 in DNA: TGTGCCAGCAGTGAAGCAGGAGGACTTGGCGGCTACACCTTC.

V usage is TRBV27 and J usage is TRBJ1-2; 7 bases line up with TRBD1. The CDR3 loop spans 15 amino acids. Per germline, CDR1 MNHEY and CDR2 SMNVEV (reference sequence). V shed 4 bases, J shed 4 bases, and the junction held 9 bases outside the gene matches. The CDR3 loop reads CASSYSRDSLYGYTF. The CDR3 DNA reads TGTGCCAGCAGTTATAGCCGGGACAGCCTCTATGGCTACACCTTC.

The chain recombines TRBV13 with TRBJ2-3; TRBD1 agrees at 7 bases. The germline CDR1 and CDR2 sequences are PRHDT and FYEKMQ (reference sequence). Trimming at V came to 0 bases and at J to 3 bases, leaving 6 bases not matched to a gene. The CDR3 loop spans 16 amino acids. Here the CDR3 DNA reads TGTGCCAGCAGCTTAGGAGGGGGCTTTGGTACAGATACGCAGTATTTT. As protein: CASSLGGGFGTDTQYF. The full variable domain, its missing parts supplied by reference TRBV13 and TRBJ2-3, is AAGVIQSPRHLIKEKRETATLKCYPIPRHDTVYWYQQGPGQDPQFLISFYEKMQSDKGSIPDRFSAQQFSDYHSELNMSSLELGDSALYFCASSLGGGFGTDTQYFGPGTRLTVL.

About this clone: This sequence may be a read error, since a much larger clone differs from it by one base. As DNA, the CDR3 is TGCGCCAGCAGCCAAGCCGCTGGCAGGTCGATTGGCTACACCTTC. Translated, it gives CASSQAAGRSIGYTF. V and J are TRBV4-1 and TRBJ1-2; D call uncertain. Germline V CDR1 and CDR2: MGHRA, YSYEKL. Trimming stripped 1 base from V and 7 bases from J, with 16 bases between. The CDR3 is 15 residues long.

The rearrangement joins TRBV4-1 to TRBJ1-2, with D hard to call. This CDR3 is built from 12 residues. Germline CDR1 and CDR2: MGHRA and YSYEKL. The V gene lost 4 bases and the J gene lost 7 bases, with 10 bases spanning the gap. This chain's CDR3 is CASSPIGVGYTF. CDR3 in DNA: TGCGCCAGCAGCCCTATCGGGGTTGGCTACACCTTC.

Comments on this clone: The same CDR3 can be traced to other DNA sequences in this sample. Here the CDR3 reads CASSLGSGETQYF. The CDR3 coding sequence is TGCGCCAGCAGCTTGGGTTCGGGAGAGACCCAGTACTTC. The chain employs TRBV5-1 and TRBJ2-5, with no clear D. Germline assignment: CDR1 SGHRS and CDR2 YFSETQ. V lost 0 bases and J 4 bases, leaving 7 bases between the germline ends. The CDR3 is 13 amino acids.

This clone came up many times. J is TRBJ1-2 and V is TRBV5-6; D unclear. V shed 7 bases and J shed 9 bases, with 19 bases lying between them. The V gene's germline CDR1 is SGHDT and CDR2 YYEEEE. The CDR3 runs to 13 residues. The CDR3 DNA reads as TGTGCCAGCGAAAACCCAGGCGAGTTGCGCTACACCTTC. This gives the protein CASENPGELRYTF.

The rearrangement links TRBV7-3 to TRBJ1-5; 8 bases match TRBD1. V dropped 3 bases and J dropped 5; count of bases not matched to a gene: 0. The CDR3 is 13 residues long. CDR1 is SGHTA, CDR2 FQGTGA, per germline. CDR3 region: CASSLTGDQPQHF. In DNA form, the CDR3 reads TGTGCCAGCAGCTTGACAGGGGATCAGCCCCAGCATTTT.

The table lists this clone with a count of one. The rearrangement uses TRBV19 and TRBJ2-7; 9 nucleotides align to TRBD2. This CDR3 comprises 13 residues. CDR1 is LNHDA, CDR2 SQIVND, per germline (reference sequence). J gave up 5 bases and V 10 bases, and 9 bases lay outside the gene matches. The CDR3 protein is CATLAGAVNEQYF. DNA for the CDR3: TGTGCCACCTTAGCGGGAGCCGTCAACGAGCAGTACTTC.

J is TRBJ1-2 and V is TRBV6-1; tentatively, D is TRBD1 (6 bases). In germline, CDR1 is MNHNS, CDR2 SASEGT. Trimming took off 8 bases at V and 4 bases at J, with 11 bases between the two ends. This CDR3 region has 12 residues. CDR3 sequence (DNA): TGTGCCAGCCTTGACAGGAGCTATGGCTACACCTTC. Protein product: CASLDRSYGYTF.